The 3 T cell receptor beta chains below were found in one sample sequenced in a study of CD8+CD57+ T cells in acquired aplastic anemia. Whoever was chosen for sequencing had shown CD8+CD57+ cell expansion by flow cytometry. The template used for profiling TCR beta VDJ and CDR3 was genomic DNA. TCRdb re-derived calls from the reads in MiXCR, one entry per CDR3 protein. The sample has approximately 470,000 distinct CDR3 sequences, 25% to 40% seen once. Material: sorted CD4+, CD8+, or CD8+CD57+ T cells (not recorded which) from PBMCs. The receptors stem from a human donor with aplastic anemia.

This clonotype occurred a few times. J is TRBJ2-7 and V is TRBV18, with 8 bases fitting TRBD1. V lost 0 bases to trimming and J lost 5 bases; unmatched junction nucleotides: 6. CDR1 and CDR2 from the germline V gene are KGHSH and LQKENI. The CDR3 runs 15 residues. DNA of the CDR3: TGTGCCAGCTCACCACCGACAGGGGCTAGGGACGAGCAGTACTTC. This gives the protein CASSPPTGARDEQYF.

The table lists this clonotype with a few counts. V is TRBV4-2 and J is TRBJ2-7, with 9 bases fitting TRBD1. Trimming cost V 4 bases and J 2 bases; bases outside gene matches: 6. Per germline, CDR1 LGHNA and CDR2 YNFKEQ. There are 15 residues in the CDR3. The CDR3 loop is CASSPGTGPTYEQYF. CDR3 DNA sequence: TGTGCCAGCAGCCCAGGGACAGGGCCTACCTACGAGCAGTACTTC.

The table lists this clonotype with a few counts. The rearrangement links TRBV20-1 to TRBJ2-3; 11 nucleotides align to TRBD2. The CDR3 has 19 amino acids. The germline gives CDR1 DFQATT, CDR2 SNEGSKA (reference sequence). V shed 5 bases, J shed 0 bases, and the junction held 16 bases outside the gene matches. The CDR3 DNA reads TGCAGTGCTCAAAGACTAGCGGGGCGACTAAACCCTAGCACAGATACGCAGTATTTT. This sequence encodes CSAQRLAGRLNPSTDTQYF.